Each of the 16 T cell receptor beta chains below was sequenced from the same sample in a study of T cells in Graves' hyperthyroidism and ophthalmopathy. RNA transcripts gave rise to amplified TCR beta CDR3 regions. The HTBI primer set drove a first-round RT-PCR of the TCR CDR3. TCRdb independently ran MiXCR on the multiplex PCR reads; one entry per CDR3 protein. Of approximately 350,000 distinct CDR3 sequences in the sample, 13% to 15% were seen once. Sequencing input: blood. The receptors were gathered from a woman aged 55-70 years with Graves' ophthalmopathy.

V and J are TRBV6-1 and TRBJ2-5; tentative D call: TRBD2 (7 bases). Trimming left V 5 bases short and J 5 bases short, with 27 bases between. Per germline, CDR1 MNHNS and CDR2 SASEGT. There are 18 residues in the CDR3. This chain's CDR3 is CASSPPLGGGAALETQYF. CDR3 coding DNA: TGTGCCAGCAGTCCACCCCTTGGTGGGGGGGCCGCTTTGGAGACCCAGTACTTC.

In nucleotides, the CDR3 is TGTGCCAGCAGCTTAGCAGCCACAGATACGCAGTATTTT. It encodes CASSLAATDTQYF. The rearrangement links TRBV7-2 to TRBJ2-3; the D is unclear. There are 13 residues in the CDR3. Germline V lookup: CDR1 SGHTA, CDR2 FQGNSA. The V gene lost 0 bases and the J gene lost 2 bases, with 3 bases spanning the gap.

In this sample, this clonotype turned up many times. The chain links TRBV6-1 to TRBJ1-5, with no clear D. The germline gives CDR1 MNHNS, CDR2 SASEGT. The CDR3 has 14 amino acids. V was trimmed by 3 bases and J by 3 bases, leaving 9 bases between them. Written as DNA, the CDR3 is TGTGCCAGCAGTGATGGGCGGTCCAATCAGCCCCAGCATTTT. Translation: CASSDGRSNQPQHF.

Many counts were recorded for this clonotype. The chain has TRBV5-1 and TRBJ2-1, with D tentatively TRBD2 (6 bases). The CDR3 is 16 residues long. Germline V lookup: CDR1 SGHRS, CDR2 YFSETQ. V lost 4 bases and J 5 bases, leaving 19 bases between the germline ends. CDR3 sequence reads: CASSAGLTPRDNEQFF. Here the CDR3 DNA reads TGCGCCAGCAGCGCCGGACTAACCCCCAGGGACAATGAGCAGTTCTTC.

This clonotype has at least ten counts. The V call is TRBV7-2, the J call TRBJ1-5; D is perhaps TRBD1 (5 bases). Trimming left V 6 bases short and J 5 bases short, with 11 bases between. Germline CDR1 is SGHTA and CDR2 is FQGNSA. The CDR3 has 13 residues. This chain's CDR3 is CASSRQSDQPQHF. The CDR3, as DNA: TGTGCCAGCAGTCGACAGTCAGATCAGCCCCAGCATTTT.

In its sample, this clonotype was seen many times. The chain joins TRBV20-1 to TRBJ2-1; D not certain. The CDR3 loop spans 15 amino acids. Germline V gene data show CDR1 as DFQATT and CDR2 as SNEGSKA (reference sequence). The V and J ends lost 3 bases and 0 bases respectively, with 12 bases between them. CDR3 coding DNA: TGCAGTGCTAGTCGCCGACCCCTCTCCTACAATGAGCAGTTCTTC. It yields the protein CSASRRPLSYNEQFF.

In its sample, this clonotype was seen many times. The chain links TRBV28 to TRBJ2-1; 9 positions agree with TRBD2. There are 18 residues in the CDR3. Germline V gene data show CDR1 as MDHEN and CDR2 as SYDVKM. J lost 0 bases, V lost 6 bases, and 12 bases had no gene match. This CDR3 is CASSEGMGGRASYNEQFF. The CDR3 DNA reads TGTGCCAGCAGCGAGGGTATGGGCGGGAGGGCCTCCTACAATGAGCAGTTCTTC.

In this sample, this clonotype turned up many times. The V gene is TRBV28, the J gene TRBJ1-2; possibly TRBD1 for D (6 bases). Trimming took off 5 bases at V and 4 bases at J, with 11 bases between the two ends. The CDR3 is 13 amino acids. CDR1 and CDR2 (germline): MDHEN, SYDVKM. The CDR3, as DNA: TGTGCCAGCAGTCAGGACAGACTCTATGGCTACACCTTC. It encodes CASSQDRLYGYTF.

The chain uses TRBV28 and TRBJ1-2; D ambiguous. This CDR3 is built from 14 residues. The ends were cut back, 0 bases at V and 6 bases at J, with 11 bases in the middle. CDR1 and CDR2 (germline): MDHEN, SYDVKM. CDR3 sequence: CASSLWIAGNGYTF. For the CDR3, the DNA is TGTGCCAGCAGTTTATGGATTGCCGGGAATGGCTACACCTTC.

This clonotype was seen ten or more times. The rearrangement links TRBV3-1 to TRBJ2-2; TRBD2 might be the D (5 bases). The CDR3 loop spans 16 amino acids. Trimming removed 1 base at V and 1 base at J, with 10 bases between. Looked up from germline, CDR1 is LGHDT and CDR2 is YNNKEL (reference sequence). CDR3 nucleotides: TGTGCCAGCAGCCAAGGACCCGGGGTGAACACCGGGGAGCTGTTTTTT. This codes for CASSQGPGVNTGELFF.

This clonotype came up many times. The chain couples TRBV3-1 to TRBJ2-5, with 11 bases identical to TRBD1. Germline V gene lookup returns CDR1 LGHDT and CDR2 YNNKEL (reference sequence). The CDR3 totals 16 residues. Trimming took 1 base from V and 5 from J; bases not matched to a gene: 6. CDR3 DNA: TGTGCCAGCAGCCAAGTAGGGACAGGGGGTAGGGAGACCCAGTACTTC. Its translation: CASSQVGTGGRETQYF.

This clonotype was observed a few times. The J gene is TRBJ2-5, the V gene TRBV2; no reliable D call. Germline CDR1 and CDR2: SNHLY and FYNNEI. CDR3 length equals 13 residues. Trimming left V 0 bases short and J 5 bases short, with 7 bases between. As DNA, the CDR3 is TGTGCCAGCAGTGAAGCAGTCCGGGAGACCCAGTACTTC. Translated, it gives CASSEAVRETQYF. Full variable domain (remainder filled in from reference TRBV2 and TRBJ2-5): EPEVTQTPSHQVTQMGQEVILRCVPISNHLYFYWYRQILGQKVEFLVSFYNNEISEKSEIFDDQFSVERPDGSNFTLKIRSTKLEDSAMYFCASSEAVRETQYFGPGTRLLVL.

In its sample, this clonotype was seen many times. The chain combines TRBV7-9 with TRBJ2-1; TRBD2 matches at 10 bases. V gave up 6 bases and J gave up 5 bases; unmatched junction bases: 4. Germline loops: CDR1 SEHNR, CDR2 FQNEAQ (reference sequence). The CDR3 runs 14 residues. The CDR3 is CASSATSGDNEQFF. The CDR3 DNA reads as TGTGCCAGCAGTGCCACTAGCGGGGACAATGAGCAGTTCTTC.

This clonotype was detected only a few times. Given a much more abundant clone one base away, this may be a read error. The J gene is TRBJ2-1, the V gene TRBV20-1; perhaps TRBD1 as D (6 bases). Germline V gene sequence: CDR1 DFQATT, CDR2 SNEGSKA (reference sequence). This CDR3 spans 14 amino acids. As DNA, the CDR3 is TGCAGTGCAGAAAACAGGGCCCCCTACAATGGGCAGTTCTTC. This sequence encodes CSAENRAPYNGQFF.

Remarks on this clonotype: This sequence may be a read error, since a much larger clone differs from it by one base. The J gene is TRBJ2-2, the V gene TRBV12-3 or TRBV12-4; a weak D match, TRBD2 (5 bases). This CDR3 is 15 amino acids long. CDR3 nucleotides: TGTGCCAGCAGTCCCGAGGCCCCAATTACCGGGGAGCTGCTTTTT. Translating it yields CASSPEAPITGELLF.

This clonotype was observed at least ten times. V gene TRBV28 combines with J gene TRBJ1-3; D is perhaps TRBD1 (5 bases). The CDR3 runs to 16 residues. V was pared by 5 bases and J by 0 bases, with 14 bases between. CDR1 is MDHEN and CDR2 is SYDVKM in the germline V gene. The CDR3 sequence: CASSPVGAVSGNTIYF. Written as DNA, the CDR3 is TGTGCCAGCAGTCCCGTAGGGGCCGTCTCTGGAAACACCATATATTTT. Full variable domain (missing parts from reference TRBV28 and TRBJ1-3): DVKVTQSSRYLVKRTGEKVFLECVQDMDHENMFWYRQDPGLGLRLIYFSYDVKMKEKGDIPEGYSVSREKKERFSLILESASTNQTSMYLCASSPVGAVSGNTIYFGEGSWLTVV.